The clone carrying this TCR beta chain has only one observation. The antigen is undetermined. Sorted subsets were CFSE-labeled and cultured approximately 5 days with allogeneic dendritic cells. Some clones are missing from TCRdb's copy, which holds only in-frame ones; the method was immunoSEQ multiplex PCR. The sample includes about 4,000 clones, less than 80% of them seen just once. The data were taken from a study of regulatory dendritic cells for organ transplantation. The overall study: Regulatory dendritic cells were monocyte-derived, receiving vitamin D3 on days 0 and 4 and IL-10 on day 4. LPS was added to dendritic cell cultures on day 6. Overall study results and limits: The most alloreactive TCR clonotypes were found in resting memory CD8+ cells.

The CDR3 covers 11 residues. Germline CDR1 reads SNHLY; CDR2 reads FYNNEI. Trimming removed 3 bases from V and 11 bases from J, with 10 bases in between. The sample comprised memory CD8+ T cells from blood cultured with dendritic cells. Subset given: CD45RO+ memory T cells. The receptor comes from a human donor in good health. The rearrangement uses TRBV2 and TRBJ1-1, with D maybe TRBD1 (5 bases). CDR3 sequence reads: CASSDGGEAFF. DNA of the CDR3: TGTGCCAGCAGTGACGGGGGGGAGGCTTTCTTT.